A selection of T cell receptor beta chains follows, all from one sample in a study of shared clonotypes between healthy human individuals. The assay was immunoSEQ multiplex PCR, and TCRdb's table has in-frame clones only and misses some. The sample lists approximately 350,000 clones; about 96% were seen once. The sequencing sample was made of memory CD8+ T cells sorted from blood. The receptors shown here come from a man younger than 40 in good health. The CDR3 runs from the conserved cysteine through the conserved F or W. The order of the fields is clone size, J gene, D gene, V gene, CDR3 DNA, CDR3 protein. D genes are given only for firm matches. A row's size may be missing; if present it is once, few, many or a size class.

. TRBJ2-1 . TRBV12-5 TGTGCTAGTGGTTCCCAGCGGGAGCAGTTCTTC CASGSQREQFF
. TRBJ1-6 . TRBV7-9 TGTGCCAGCAGCTTAGCGGTCAGCCCTGGGAGTTCACCCCTCCACTTT CASSLAVSPGSSPLHF
few TRBJ2-4 . TRBV29-1 TGCAGCGTTGCCAGGGAAATTGGGGCCAAAAACATTCAGTACTTC CSVAREIGAKNIQYF
. TRBJ2-3 . TRBV7-2 TGTGCCAGCAGCTTATCCGCGGCTAGCGGCACAGATACGCAGTATTTT CASSLSAASGTDTQYF
. TRBJ2-7 . TRBV10-2 TGCGCCAGCAGCCTTAGGGGGGGCCAATACGAGCAGTACTTC CASSLRGGQYEQYF
. TRBJ1-2 TRBD1 TRBV9 TGTGCCAGCAGGGGGGGACAGGGATATGGCTACACCTTC CASRGGQGYGYTF
. TRBJ2-2 . TRBV7-3 TGTGCCAGCAGCTTAAGAATGCTAGACACCGGGGAGCTGTTTTTT CASSLRMLDTGELFF
. TRBJ2-1 TRBD2 TRBV10-3 TGTGCCATCAGTGAAAAAGGGACTAGCGGGAGGATTGAGCAGTTCTTC CAISEKGTSGRIEQFF
. TRBJ1-5 . TRBV4-2 TGTGCCAGCAGCCAAGATACAGCAGCTGGTCAGCCCCAGCATTTT CASSQDTAAGQPQHF
. TRBJ1-2 . TRBV4-1 TGCGCCAGCAGCCAAGATGGAAACAGGGCGGGTGGCTACACCTTC CASSQDGNRAGGYTF
once TRBJ1-1 . TRBV11-2 TGTGCCAGCAGCTTAAGACAGAACACTGAAGCTTTCTTT CASSLRQNTEAFF